A single sample is the source of the 10 T cell receptor beta chains below, sequenced in a study of cytomegalovirus exposure and HLA in healthy donors. Only in-frame clones appear in the TCRdb table, and some are missing; sequencing was by immunoSEQ multiplex PCR. This table has about 150,000 clones, approximately 94% appearing once. The sample consisted of PBMCs. Every receptor here comes from a man between 18 and 35 years old in good health and CMV-seropositive.

The CDR3 DNA reads as TGCAGCGTGAGGGGGGCGTCTAGCGGGACAGATACGCAGTATTTT. It is translated as CSVRGASSGTDTQYF. The chain combines TRBV29-1 with TRBJ2-3; 8 bases map to TRBD2. There are 15 residues in the CDR3. V was clipped by 6 bases and J by 3 bases; unmatched bases: 11. Germline V gene lookup returns CDR1 SQVTM and CDR2 ANQGSEA.

CDR3: CASSLGDYADTQYF. CDR3 nucleotides: TGTGCCAGCAGCCTTGGGGACTACGCGGATACGCAGTATTTT. The gene calls are TRBV9 and TRBJ2-3; TRBD2 aligns across 7 bases. Per germline, CDR1 SGDLS and CDR2 YYNGEE. V gave up 4 bases and J gave up 6 bases; unmatched junction bases: 8. This CDR3 has 14 residues.

The rearrangement links TRBV7-2 to TRBJ1-1, with TRBD1 matching 8 bases. This CDR3 spans 14 amino acids. Looked up from germline, CDR1 is SGHTA and CDR2 is FQGNSA. V trimming: 4 bases; J trimming: 4 bases; junction bases outside the gene matches: 5. CDR3 region: CASSSTGERTEAFF. CDR3 DNA sequence: TGTGCCAGCAGCTCGACAGGGGAGCGCACTGAAGCTTTCTTT.

In its sample, this clone was seen once. CDR3 sequence reads: CSAQGPHGEQYF. CDR3 sequence (DNA): TGCAGCGCACAGGGGCCCCACGGCGAGCAGTACTTC. The chain couples TRBV29-1 to TRBJ2-7; 7 bases fit TRBD1. This CDR3 region has 12 residues. The trim removed 7 bases at V and 6 bases at J, leaving 9 bases unmatched. Per germline, CDR1 SQVTM and CDR2 ANQGSEA.

The chain combines TRBV28 with TRBJ1-1, with unresolved D. The CDR3 sequence is 12 residues long. V was trimmed by 2 bases and J by 7 bases, leaving 8 bases between them. Germline CDR1 reads MDHEN; CDR2 reads SYDVKM. The chain's CDR3 is CASSLGSFEAFF. CDR3 DNA: TGTGCCAGCAGTTTAGGCAGTTTTGAAGCTTTCTTT.

V gene TRBV19 combines with J gene TRBJ2-1; 7 bases fit TRBD2. Trimming at V came to 3 bases and at J to 6 bases, leaving 14 bases not matched to a gene. CDR1 is LNHDA and CDR2 is SQIVND in the germline V gene (reference sequence). This CDR3 has 17 residues. The CDR3 nucleotides read TGTGCCAGTAGTATCCGCCTGGGGGGAGGGCCCGGCAATGAGCAGTTCTTC. This sequence encodes CASSIRLGGGPGNEQFF.

This rearrangement joins TRBV19 to TRBJ1-2; D ambiguous. CDR1 and CDR2 from the germline V gene are LNHDA and SQIVND (reference sequence). V was shortened by 4 bases and J by 4 bases, with 13 bases between the two germline ends. This CDR3 has 14 amino acids. CDR3 sequence (DNA): TGTGCCAGTAGTAACCTCCTAGGAGGCTATGGCTACACCTTC. As protein: CASSNLLGGYGYTF.

The gene calls are TRBV5-4 and TRBJ2-1; no definite D call. Trimming removed 3 bases from V and 0 bases from J, with 10 bases in between. This CDR3 comprises 15 residues. Germline V CDR1 and CDR2: SGHNT, YYREEE (reference sequence). CDR3 loop: CASSSPKSSYNEQFF. The CDR3, as DNA: TGTGCCAGCAGCTCGCCCAAGAGCTCCTACAATGAGCAGTTCTTC.

V is TRBV5-1 and J is TRBJ2-1; D might be TRBD1 (6 bases). V was trimmed by 0 bases and J by 8 bases, leaving 15 bases between them. Germline CDR1 and CDR2: SGHRS and YFSETQ. The CDR3 contains 15 residues. Written as DNA, the CDR3 is TGCGCCAGCAGCTTGGACGGGACATATTACGATGAGCAGTTCTTC. As protein: CASSLDGTYYDEQFF.

V is TRBV2 and J is TRBJ2-5, with 8 nucleotides matching TRBD2. CDR1 and CDR2 from the germline V gene are SNHLY and FYNNEI. The CDR3 extends over 13 amino acids. Germline trimming cut 4 bases from V and 5 bases from J; bases unmatched to any gene: 3. Here the CDR3 DNA reads TGTGCCAGCAGTGGCCCTAGCGGGGAGACCCAGTACTTC. Residues: CASSGPSGETQYF. Looking up the rest from reference TRBV2 and TRBJ2-5 gives the full variable domain: EPEVTQTPSHQVTQMGQEVILRCVPISNHLYFYWYRQILGQKVEFLVSFYNNEISEKSEIFDDQFSVERPDGSNFTLKIRSTKLEDSAMYFCASSGPSGETQYFGPGTRLLVL.